The present TCR beta chain was sequenced within a study of multiple sclerosis patients with progressive multifocal leukoencephalopathy. Notes on the study in general: Most PML patients had lower entropy, suggesting less diverse TRB repertoires.

Comment on this clone: The antigen remains undetermined.

As for time point: time of PML onset. After about 15 to 60 months on natalizumab, the natalizumab-treated patients developed PML. The CDR3 length is 16 residues. V lost 2 bases to trimming and J lost 4 bases, with 14 bases between them. Looked up from germline, CDR1 is SGHNT and CDR2 is YENEEA. Every PCR reaction included synthetic inline CDR3 controls for all V-J pairings. Clones were read by immunoSEQ multiplex PCR, and TCRdb kept only the in-frame ones, dropping some. The sample has about 33,000 clones; 87% are singletons. J is TRBJ2-2 and V is TRBV11-3, with D tentatively TRBD2 (6 bases). The sequence was obtained from a human donor with progressive multifocal leukoencephalopathy. The sample here was PBMCs, taken from a patient treated with natalizumab. The CDR3 is CASSLRSGDGTGELFF. For the CDR3, the DNA is TGTGCCAGCAGCTTAAGGTCGGGAGACGGCACCGGGGAGCTGTTTTTT.